Listed below are T cell receptor beta chains from one sample, sequenced in a study of blood T cells in healthy people across ages. One entry per CDR3 protein results from TCRdb running MiXCR on the 5' RACE reads. This table has 1,300,000 or so distinct CDR3 sequences, around 59% appearing once. Sequencing was done on a sample of blood. These receptor sequences come from a man aged 18 to 30 in good health. The CDR3 runs from the conserved cysteine through the conserved F or W. D genes are given only for firm matches. For some rows the clone size is stated as once, few or many, or as a class when expanded; others skip it.

v_gene	d_gene	abundance	j_gene	CDR3aa	CDR3nt
TRBV25-1	TRBD2	once	TRBJ2-5	CASSSRRGAQETQYF	TGTGCCAGCAGTTCCCGGCGGGGGGCCCAAGAGACCCAGTACTTC
TRBV5-1	NA	NA	TRBJ2-1	CASSPGTQTYNEQFF	TGCGCCAGCAGCCCCGGGACGCAGACCTACAATGAGCAGTTCTTC
TRBV14	NA	NA	TRBJ1-2	CASSYPGWRGDTF	TGTGCCAGCAGCTATCCAGGGTGGCGAGGCGACACCTTC
TRBV20-1	TRBD2	NA	TRBJ2-1	CSGLAGENNEQFF	TGCAGCGGACTAGCGGGAGAAAACAATGAGCAGTTCTTC
TRBV29-1	TRBD1	few	TRBJ2-7	CSVEGQDTYEQYF	TGCAGCGTTGAGGGACAGGACACCTACGAGCAGTACTTC
TRBV7-7	NA	NA	TRBJ2-7	CASSVRGLGEQYF	TGTGCTAGCAGTGTGAGGGGACTCGGCGAGCAGTACTTC
TRBV7-9	NA	NA	TRBJ1-2	CASSIHRDGYTF	TGTGCCAGCAGCATCCACAGGGATGGCTACACCTTC
TRBV10-3	TRBD2	few	TRBJ2-1	CAISAYRLAGGLRVLEQFF	TGTGCCATCAGTGCGTATCGACTAGCGGGAGGGCTAAGGGTTCTTGAGCAGTTCTTC
TRBV2	TRBD1	NA	TRBJ2-3	CASHRGAGGRTDTQYF	TGTGCCAGCCATAGGGGGGCAGGGGGCAGGACAGATACGCAGTATTTT
TRBV11-2	NA	NA	TRBJ2-1	CASSPRSGATNEQFF	TGTGCCAGCAGCCCCAGGAGCGGAGCTACCAATGAGCAGTTCTTC
TRBV27	NA	NA	TRBJ2-7	CVTGDEQYF	TGTGTCACAGGTGACGAGCAGTACTTC
TRBV6-1	NA	NA	TRBJ1-2	CASSGIKDGYTF	TGTGCCAGCAGTGGCATTAAGGATGGCTACACCTTC
TRBV28	NA	few	TRBJ1-5	CASSSPGPSNQPQHF	TGTGCCAGCAGCTCCCCAGGGCCTAGCAATCAGCCCCAGCATTTT
TRBV20-1	TRBD1	NA	TRBJ1-1	CSAGKGQGYTEAFF	TGCAGTGCTGGAAAGGGACAGGGCTACACTGAAGCTTTCTTT
TRBV6-1	TRBD1	NA	TRBJ2-5	CASSDPRDRGNNERYF	TGTGCCAGCAGTGACCCAAGGGACAGGGGTAACAATGAGCGGTACTTC
TRBV7-9	NA	NA	TRBJ2-2	CASSDGTGGGELFF	TGTGCCAGCAGCGACGGGACTGGTGGCGGGGAGCTGTTTTTT
TRBV5-1	TRBD1	few	TRBJ2-7	CASSLGQGTRYEQYF	TGCGCCAGCAGCCTGGGACAGGGGACCCGCTACGAGCAGTACTTC
TRBV28	NA	NA	TRBJ2-3	CASSGVPDTQYF	TGTGCCAGCTCAGGCGTCCCAGATACGCAGTATTTT
TRBV5-1	NA	few	TRBJ2-1	CASSSTGLTPHEQFF	TGCGCCAGCAGCTCCACAGGACTGACTCCACATGAGCAGTTCTTC
TRBV4-2	TRBD2	NA	TRBJ2-7	CASSQEAGGPWYGQYF	TGTGCCAGCAGCCAAGAAGCGGGGGGGCCGTGGTACGGGCAGTACTTC
TRBV29-1	NA	NA	TRBJ2-3	CSVEDLRGVTGTDTQYF	TGCAGCGTTGAAGATCTTAGGGGGGTCACAGGCACAGATACGCAGTATTTT
TRBV7-2	NA	NA	TRBJ2-7	CASSLARASGLDEQYF	TGTGCCAGCAGCTTAGCCCGCGCCTCAGGGTTGGACGAGCAGTACTTC
TRBV4-2	NA	NA	TRBJ2-5	CASSQTLGPQETQYF	TGTGCCAGCAGCCAAACTCTGGGGCCCCAGGAGACCCAGTACTTC
TRBV5-5	NA	few	TRBJ2-6	CASSASLFSGANVLTF	TGTGCCAGCAGCGCCTCCCTCTTCTCTGGGGCCAACGTCCTGACTTTC
TRBV6-2/TRBV6-3	TRBD1	NA	TRBJ2-7	CASSLTGTGGFPSSYEQYF	TGTGCCAGCAGTTTAACCGGGACAGGGGGCTTCCCGAGCTCCTACGAGCAGTACTTC
TRBV10-3	NA	NA	TRBJ2-1	CATRRGGDEQFF	TGTGCTACCAGACGAGGAGGGGATGAGCAGTTCTTC
TRBV5-1	NA	few	TRBJ2-1	CASSPDRDSGNEQFF	TGCGCCAGCAGCCCAGACAGGGACTCAGGGAATGAGCAGTTCTTC
TRBV4-2	TRBD2	once	TRBJ2-3	CASSPSGSGDTQYF	TGTGCCAGCAGTCCGAGCGGGAGCGGGGATACGCAGTATTTT
TRBV29-1	NA	NA	TRBJ2-7	CSALSSSYEQYF	TGCAGCGCATTATCAAGCTCCTACGAGCAGTACTTC
TRBV4-1	TRBD1	NA	TRBJ2-2	CASSLIQGADPHGELFF	TGCGCCAGCAGCCTAATACAGGGGGCGGATCCCCACGGGGAGCTGTTTTTT
TRBV27	NA	NA	TRBJ2-5	CASRPRGGSRETQYF	TGTGCCAGCAGACCCAGGGGGGGGTCACGAGAGACCCAGTACTTC
TRBV28	NA	few	TRBJ2-7	CASSFSPMLGAYEQYF	TGTGCCAGCAGTTTCTCCCCTATGTTAGGAGCCTACGAGCAGTACTTC
TRBV7-2	NA	NA	TRBJ2-7	CASSHDYEQYF	TGTGCCAGCAGCCACGACTACGAGCAGTACTTC
TRBV21-1	NA	many	TRBJ2-3	CASSRRTEDTQYF	TGTGCCAGCAGCAGACGGACAGAAGATACGCAGTATTTT
TRBV28	NA	NA	TRBJ1-1	CASSLSHQTGRAFF	TGTGCCAGCAGTTTATCCCACCAGACAGGTAGGGCTTTCTTT
TRBV4-1	NA	few	TRBJ2-3	CASSQGLLSTDTQYF	TGCGCCAGCAGCCAAGGCCTTCTGAGCACAGATACGCAGTATTTT
TRBV6-1	NA	NA	TRBJ1-5	CASRDGPGGAQHF	TGTGCCAGCAGGGACGGCCCGGGGGGCGCCCAGCATTTT
TRBV12-3/TRBV12-4	NA	many	TRBJ2-7	CASSSTGTYEQYF	TGTGCCAGCAGTTCCACAGGGACCTACGAGCAGTACTTC
TRBV15	NA	NA	TRBJ2-5	CATSWRAHFQETQYF	TGTGCCACCAGCTGGAGGGCTCATTTCCAAGAGACCCAGTACTTC
TRBV6-5	TRBD1	once	TRBJ1-1	CASRTGSFAGTEAFF	TGTGCCAGCAGGACAGGGTCATTTGCTGGAACTGAAGCTTTCTTT
TRBV3-1	NA	NA	TRBJ2-1	CASSQLHEQFF	TGTGCCAGCAGCCAACTCCATGAGCAGTTCTTC
TRBV9	TRBD2	few	TRBJ2-1	CASTGTSGDNEQFF	TGTGCCAGCACCGGGACTAGCGGGGACAATGAGCAGTTCTTC
TRBV6-2/TRBV6-3	NA	NA	TRBJ2-1	CASSPTVRPSSYNEQFF	TGTGCCAGCAGCCCAACCGTCAGACCTAGCTCCTACAATGAGCAGTTCTTC
TRBV18	TRBD2	NA	TRBJ2-3	CASSPTGRGSTDTQYF	TGTGCCAGCTCACCAACGGGGAGGGGATCCACCGATACGCAGTATTTT
TRBV3-1	TRBD1	NA	TRBJ2-1	CASSHIPTGVDEQFF	TGTGCCAGCAGCCACATACCGACAGGGGTCGATGAGCAGTTCTTC
TRBV20-1	NA	once	TRBJ2-1	CSARRGVAADPSSYNEQFF	TGCAGTGCTAGAAGGGGGGTGGCGGCGGATCCGAGCTCCTACAATGAGCAGTTCTTC
TRBV4-1	NA	NA	TRBJ2-7	CASSQDDASAFYEQYF	TGCGCCAGCAGCCAAGATGATGCTAGCGCCTTTTACGAGCAGTACTTC
TRBV10-3	NA	few	TRBJ2-3	CAAERGGTTDTQYF	TGTGCCGCCGAAAGGGGCGGGACGACAGATACGCAGTATTTT
TRBV6-5	TRBD1	NA	TRBJ2-1	CASSYPGQGGGNEQFF	TGTGCCAGCAGTTACCCGGGACAGGGAGGGGGCAATGAGCAGTTCTTC
TRBV12-3/TRBV12-4	TRBD1	NA	TRBJ2-4	CASSPGTGAYERYF	TGTGCCAGCAGTCCAGGGACAGGGGCCTACGAGCGGTACTTC